This TCR beta chain emerged from a study of PD-1 and CTLA-4 blockade in melanoma. TCRdb's copy holds only in-frame clones and misses some; the assay was immunoSEQ multiplex PCR. The data contain around 32,000 clones, around 90% of them seen just once; the ten biggest clones take up around 8.5%. Germline V gives CDR1 ENHRY, CDR2 SYGVKD. The CDR3 has 13 amino acids. Trimming removed 3 bases at V and 2 bases at J, with 7 bases between. The material was CD8+ T cells from peripheral blood, obtained before anti-PD-1 treatment. This TCR came from a human donor with melanoma. V and J are TRBV10-3 and TRBJ2-5; no definite D call. DNA of the CDR3: TGTGCCATCAGTGACTCAACGCAAGAGACCCAGTACTTC. Protein sequence: CAISDSTQETQYF.